One sample yielded the 12 T cell receptor beta chains listed below, sequenced in a study of blood T cell repertoires in COVID-19. The data were produced by immunoSEQ multiplex PCR, yet TCRdb's version contains in-frame clones alone and is incomplete. The sample includes about 36,000 clones, 70% to 90% of them seen just once. Sequencing was carried out using peripheral blood. The source is a human donor in a cohort sampled during active COVID-19.

The CDR3 loop reads CASSAGTGTDTQYF. CDR3 nucleotide sequence: TGTGCCAGCAGCGCCGGGACAGGGACAGATACGCAGTATTTT. The J gene is TRBJ2-3, the V gene TRBV25-1; 9 bases agree with TRBD1. The germline gives CDR1 MGHDK, CDR2 SYGVNS. J was trimmed by 3 bases and V by 6 bases; bases with no gene match: 4. This CDR3 has 14 residues.

The genes are TRBV27 and TRBJ2-3; TRBD1 agrees at 8 bases. The CDR3 has 15 amino acids. In germline, CDR1 is MNHEY, CDR2 SMNVEV (reference sequence). The junction had 5 bases not matched to a gene; V was cut back by 5 bases and J by 1 base. The DNA of the CDR3 is TGTGCCAGCAGTCCCGGACAGGGCCGCACAGATACGCAGTATTTT. It translates to CASSPGQGRTDTQYF.

The V gene is TRBV7-6, the J gene TRBJ1-1; 7 positions agree with TRBD1. The V gene end was trimmed by 2 bases and the J gene end by 1 base; junction bases not matched to a gene: 4. This CDR3 spans 15 amino acids. Germline V gene sequence: CDR1 SGHVS, CDR2 FNYEAQ. The CDR3 DNA follows: TGTGCCAGCAGCTTAAAAAACAGGGGGAACACTGAAGCTTTCTTT. Protein product: CASSLKNRGNTEAFF.

The chain employs TRBV6-5 and TRBJ2-7; maybe TRBD2 (6 bases). Trimming pared 2 bases from V and 2 bases from J, leaving 13 bases between. The CDR3 is 15 residues long. Per germline, CDR1 MNHEY and CDR2 SVGAGI. For the CDR3, the DNA is TGTGCCAGCAGTTACGAAGTTCGGAGGGCCTACGAGCAGTACTTC. Its translation: CASSYEVRRAYEQYF.

The chain employs TRBV6-5 and TRBJ2-1, with 8 bases fitting TRBD2. Germline V lookup: CDR1 MNHEY, CDR2 SVGAGI. The V and J ends lost 6 bases and 2 bases, in that order; junction bases with no gene match: 6. The CDR3 totals 15 residues. CDR3 sequence reads: CASRESGGPYNEQFF. CDR3 DNA: TGTGCCAGCAGGGAGAGCGGGGGACCCTACAATGAGCAGTTCTTC.

This chain links TRBV25-1 with TRBJ1-4; tentatively, D is TRBD1 (5 bases). V was clipped by 2 bases and J by 3 bases, with 10 bases between them. Per germline, CDR1 MGHDK and CDR2 SYGVNS. This CDR3 is built from 15 residues. The CDR3 here is CASSEQGRANEKLFF. The CDR3 coding sequence is TGTGCCAGCAGTGAACAGGGTCGGGCTAATGAAAAACTGTTTTTT. Filled out from reference TRBV25-1 and TRBJ1-4, the complete variable domain reads EADIYQTPRYLVIGTGKKITLECSQTMGHDKMYWYQQDPGMELHLIHYSYGVNSTEKGDLSSESTVSRIRTEHFPLTLESARPSHTSQYLCASSEQGRANEKLFFGSGTQLSVL.

J is TRBJ1-3 and V is TRBV7-8; the match to TRBD1 covers 8 bases. The junction had 5 bases not matched to a gene; V was cut back by 4 bases and J by 3 bases. Looked up from germline, CDR1 is SGHVS and CDR2 is FQNEAQ. CDR3 size: 15 residues. CDR3 sequence (DNA): TGTGCCAGCAGCTCGTCAGGGGGCGGTGGAAACACCATATATTTT. This encodes CASSSSGGGGNTIYF.

The chain recombines TRBV5-8 with TRBJ2-5; D uncertain. CDR3 length: 12 residues. V dropped 4 bases and J dropped 5 bases, with 9 bases sitting between them. Germline CDR1 is SGHTS and CDR2 is YDEGEE. In DNA, the CDR3 is TGTGCCAGCAGCCCGTCCCGGGAGACCCAGTACTTC. As protein: CASSPSRETQYF.

This sequence joins TRBV5-4 and TRBJ1-1; possible D gene TRBD1, 6 bases. Trimming stripped 9 bases from V and 4 bases from J, with 31 bases between. Germline CDR1 SGHNT, CDR2 YYREEE (reference sequence). The CDR3 runs 18 residues. This CDR3 is CAITFWGGRMFGGTEAFF. The CDR3 DNA sequence: TGTGCCATAACTTTTTGGGGGGGGCGGATGTTCGGCGGCACTGAAGCTTTCTTT.

This rearrangement joins TRBV5-5 to TRBJ2-5; D not resolved. The ends were cut back, 0 bases at V and 0 bases at J, with 18 bases in the middle. The CDR3 is made up of 18 amino acids. Germline lookup yields CDR1 SGHKS and CDR2 YYEKEE (reference sequence). CDR3 nucleotide sequence: TGTGCCAGCAGCTTGGTGGGCTCCCTGTACTCGTACCAAGAGACCCAGTACTTC. Translating it yields CASSLVGSLYSYQETQYF.

The rearrangement uses TRBV7-9 and TRBJ2-7; 11 bases fit TRBD1. CDR1 is SEHNR, CDR2 FQNEAQ, per germline (reference sequence). This CDR3 has 12 amino acids. J gave up 4 bases and V 8 bases, and 1 base lay outside the gene matches. Written as DNA, the CDR3 is TGTGCCAGCGGGGACAGGGGGTACGAGCAGTACTTC. It codes for CASGDRGYEQYF.

The rearrangement links TRBV4-1 to TRBJ2-3; 7 bases agree with TRBD1. The CDR3 loop spans 18 amino acids. Germline CDR1 MGHRA, CDR2 YSYEKL. Losses at the gene ends were 0 bases for V and 5 bases for J; bases not matched to a gene: 14. The CDR3 DNA follows: TGCGCCAGCAGCCAAGATCTAGGGGGCCAGACAGGTAGAGATACGCAGTATTTT. Its translation: CASSQDLGGQTGRDTQYF.